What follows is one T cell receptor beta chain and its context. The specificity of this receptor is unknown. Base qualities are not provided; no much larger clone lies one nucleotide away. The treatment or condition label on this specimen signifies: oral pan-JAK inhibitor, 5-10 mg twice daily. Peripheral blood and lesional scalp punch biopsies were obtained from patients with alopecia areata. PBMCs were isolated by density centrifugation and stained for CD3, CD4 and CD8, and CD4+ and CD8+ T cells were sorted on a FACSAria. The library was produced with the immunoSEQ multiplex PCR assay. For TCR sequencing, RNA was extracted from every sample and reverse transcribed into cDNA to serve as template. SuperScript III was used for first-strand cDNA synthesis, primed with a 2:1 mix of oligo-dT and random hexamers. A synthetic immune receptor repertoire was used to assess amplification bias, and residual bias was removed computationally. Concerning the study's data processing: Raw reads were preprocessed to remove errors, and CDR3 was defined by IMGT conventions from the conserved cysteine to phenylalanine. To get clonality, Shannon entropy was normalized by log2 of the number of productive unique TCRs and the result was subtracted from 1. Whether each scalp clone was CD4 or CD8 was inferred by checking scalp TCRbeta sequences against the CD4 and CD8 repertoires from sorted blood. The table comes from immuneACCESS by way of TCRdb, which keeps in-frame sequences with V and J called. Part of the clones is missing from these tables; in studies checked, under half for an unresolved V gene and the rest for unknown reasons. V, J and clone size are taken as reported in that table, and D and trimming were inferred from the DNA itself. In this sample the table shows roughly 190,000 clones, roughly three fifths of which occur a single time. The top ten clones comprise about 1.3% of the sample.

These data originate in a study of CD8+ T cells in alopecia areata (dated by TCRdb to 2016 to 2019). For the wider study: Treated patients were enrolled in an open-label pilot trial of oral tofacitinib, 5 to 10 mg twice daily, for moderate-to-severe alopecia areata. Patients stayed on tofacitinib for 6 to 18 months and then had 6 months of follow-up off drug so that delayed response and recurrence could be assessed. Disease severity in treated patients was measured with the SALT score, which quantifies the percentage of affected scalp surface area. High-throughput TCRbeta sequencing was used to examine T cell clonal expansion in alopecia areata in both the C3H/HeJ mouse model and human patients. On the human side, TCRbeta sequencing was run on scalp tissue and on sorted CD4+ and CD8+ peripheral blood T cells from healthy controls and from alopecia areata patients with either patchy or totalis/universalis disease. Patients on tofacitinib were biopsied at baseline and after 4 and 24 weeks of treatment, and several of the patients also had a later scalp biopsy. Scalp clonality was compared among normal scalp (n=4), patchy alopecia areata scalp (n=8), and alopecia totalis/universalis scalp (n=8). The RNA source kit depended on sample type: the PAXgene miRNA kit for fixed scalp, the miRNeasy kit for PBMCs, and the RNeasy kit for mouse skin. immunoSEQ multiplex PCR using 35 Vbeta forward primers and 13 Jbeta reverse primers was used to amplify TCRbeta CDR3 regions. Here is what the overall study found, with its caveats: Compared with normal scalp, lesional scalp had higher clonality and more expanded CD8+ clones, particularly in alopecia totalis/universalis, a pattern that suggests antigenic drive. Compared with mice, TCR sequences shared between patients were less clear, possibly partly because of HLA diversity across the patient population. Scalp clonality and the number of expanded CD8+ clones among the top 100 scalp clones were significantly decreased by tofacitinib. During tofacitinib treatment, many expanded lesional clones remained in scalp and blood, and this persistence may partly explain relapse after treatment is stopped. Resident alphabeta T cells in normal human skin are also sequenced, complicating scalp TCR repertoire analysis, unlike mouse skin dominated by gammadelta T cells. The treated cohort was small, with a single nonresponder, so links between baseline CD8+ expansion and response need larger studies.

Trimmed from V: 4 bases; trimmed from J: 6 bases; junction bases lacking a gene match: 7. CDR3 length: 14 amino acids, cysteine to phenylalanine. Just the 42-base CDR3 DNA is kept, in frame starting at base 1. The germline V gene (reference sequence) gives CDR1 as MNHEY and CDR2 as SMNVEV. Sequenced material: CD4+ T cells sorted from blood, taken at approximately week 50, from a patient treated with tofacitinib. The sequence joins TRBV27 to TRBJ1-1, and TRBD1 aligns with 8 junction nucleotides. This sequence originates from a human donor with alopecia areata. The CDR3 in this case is CASSYTGGRAEAFF. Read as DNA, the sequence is TGTGCCAGCAGTTACACAGGGGGAAGGGCTGAAGCTTTCTTT.